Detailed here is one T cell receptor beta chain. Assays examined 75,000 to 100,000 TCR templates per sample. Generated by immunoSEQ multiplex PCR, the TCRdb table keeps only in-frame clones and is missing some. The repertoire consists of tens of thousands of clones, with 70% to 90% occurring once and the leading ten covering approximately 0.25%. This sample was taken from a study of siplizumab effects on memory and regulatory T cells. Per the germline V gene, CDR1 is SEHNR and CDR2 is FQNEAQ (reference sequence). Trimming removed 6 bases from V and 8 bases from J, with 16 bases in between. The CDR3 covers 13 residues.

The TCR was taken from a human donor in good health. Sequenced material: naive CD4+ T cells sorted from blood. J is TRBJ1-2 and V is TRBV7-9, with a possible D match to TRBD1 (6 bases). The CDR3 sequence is CASSVEGGEGYTF. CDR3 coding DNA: TGTGCCAGCAGTGTAGAGGGGGGAGAAGGCTACACCTTC.